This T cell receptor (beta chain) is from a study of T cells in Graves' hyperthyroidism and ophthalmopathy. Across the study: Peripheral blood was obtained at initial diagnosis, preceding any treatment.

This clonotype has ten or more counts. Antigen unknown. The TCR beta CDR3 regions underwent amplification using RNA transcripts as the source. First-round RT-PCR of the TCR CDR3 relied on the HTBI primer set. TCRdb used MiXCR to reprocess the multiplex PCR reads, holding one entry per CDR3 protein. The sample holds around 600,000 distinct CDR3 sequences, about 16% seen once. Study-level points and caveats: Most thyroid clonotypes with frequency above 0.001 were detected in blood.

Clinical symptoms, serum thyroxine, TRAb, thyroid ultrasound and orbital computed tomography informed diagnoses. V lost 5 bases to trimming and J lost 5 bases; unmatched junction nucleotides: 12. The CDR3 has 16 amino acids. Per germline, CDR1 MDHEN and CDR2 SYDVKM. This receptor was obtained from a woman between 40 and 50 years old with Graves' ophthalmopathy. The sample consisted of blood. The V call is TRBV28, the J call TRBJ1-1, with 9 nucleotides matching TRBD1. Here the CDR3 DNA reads TGTGCCAGCAGTCCCCGGGGGTACAGGGGGCCTACTGAAGCTTTCTTT. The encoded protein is CASSPRGYRGPTEAFF.